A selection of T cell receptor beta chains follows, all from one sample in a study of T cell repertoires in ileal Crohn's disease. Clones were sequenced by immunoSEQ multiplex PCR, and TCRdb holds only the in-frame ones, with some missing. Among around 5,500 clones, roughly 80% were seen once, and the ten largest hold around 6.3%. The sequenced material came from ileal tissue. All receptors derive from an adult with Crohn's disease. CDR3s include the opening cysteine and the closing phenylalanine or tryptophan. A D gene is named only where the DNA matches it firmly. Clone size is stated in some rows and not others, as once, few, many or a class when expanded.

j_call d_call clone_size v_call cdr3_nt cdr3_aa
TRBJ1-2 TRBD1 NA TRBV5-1 TGCGCCAGCAGCACCGGGACAGCTTCCTGGGGCTACACCTTC CASSTGTASWGYTF
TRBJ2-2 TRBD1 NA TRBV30 TGTGCCTGGAGTGAGCGCCGGACCCGGACAGGGAACACCGGGGAGCTGTTTTTT CAWSERRTRTGNTGELFF
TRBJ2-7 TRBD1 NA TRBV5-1 TGCGCCAGCAGCTTGTCGGGACAGGGTCCCGAGCAGTACTTC CASSLSGQGPEQYF
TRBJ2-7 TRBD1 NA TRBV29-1 TGCAGCGTCGGACAGGCGGGCTACGAGCAGTACTTC CSVGQAGYEQYF
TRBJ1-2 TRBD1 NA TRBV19 TGTGCCAGTAGTCCCCCCCCCGGGACAGGGGATGGCTACACCTTC CASSPPPGTGDGYTF
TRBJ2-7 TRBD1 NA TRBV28 TGTGCCAGCAGTGCCGGGACAGGGGGCTTTAACGAGCAGTACTTC CASSAGTGGFNEQYF
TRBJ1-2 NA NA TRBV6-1 TGTGCCAGTCAAGACAAAAACTATGGCTACACCTTC CASQDKNYGYTF
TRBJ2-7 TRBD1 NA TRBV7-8 TGTGCCAGCAGCTTATCGGACAGGGGGACACTAGGGTCCTACGAGCAGTACTTC CASSLSDRGTLGSYEQYF
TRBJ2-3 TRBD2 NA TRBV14 TGTGCCAGCAGCCAACTCCTAGCGGGGGCCGTGGGAGATACGCAGTATTTT CASSQLLAGAVGDTQYF
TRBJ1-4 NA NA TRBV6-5 TGTGCCAGCAGTCCGCGAAGGGTTGAGGGTGAAAAACTGTTTTTT CASSPRRVEGEKLFF
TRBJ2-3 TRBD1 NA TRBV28 TGTGCCAGCAGTTTAAGAGGGACAGGGGGCCCAGATACGCAGTATTTT CASSLRGTGGPDTQYF
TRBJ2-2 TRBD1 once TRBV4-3 TGCGCCAGCAGCCAAGATGGGGAAGGGGGCGCCGGGGAGCTGTTTTTT CASSQDGEGGAGELFF
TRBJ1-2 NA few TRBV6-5 TGTGCCAGCAGTTACTCGTTTCACAGGCGGAGTGGCTACACCTTC CASSYSFHRRSGYTF
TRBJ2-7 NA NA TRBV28 TGTGCCAGCTCAAGGGGCAGGGGGGCCTTCGGGGAGCAGTACTTC CASSRGRGAFGEQYF
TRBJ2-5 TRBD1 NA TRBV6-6 TGTGCCAGCAGTTCCGGGACAGGGTCTTGGGAGACCCAGTACTTC CASSSGTGSWETQYF
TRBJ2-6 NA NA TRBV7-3 TGTGCCAGCAGCCCGTCAGGGTCCGGGGCCAACGTCCTGACTTTC CASSPSGSGANVLTF
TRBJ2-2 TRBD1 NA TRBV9 TGTGCCAGCAGCCCACCGGGACAGCAAACCGGGGAGCTGTTTTTT CASSPPGQQTGELFF
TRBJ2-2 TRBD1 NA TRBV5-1 TGCGCCAGCAGCTTGGAGGGACAGGGGTCGACCGGGGAGCTGTTTTTT CASSLEGQGSTGELFF
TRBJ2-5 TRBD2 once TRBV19 TGTGCCAGTAGGCCGGGACTAGCCGAAAAGGGGCTCAGTCCCGTTCTAGAGACCCAGTACTTC CASRPGLAEKGLSPVLETQYF
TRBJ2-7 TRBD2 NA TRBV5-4 TGTGCCAGCAGCGTCTACCGGGTGACTAGCGGCTACGAGCAGTACTTC CASSVYRVTSGYEQYF
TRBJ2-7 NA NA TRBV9 TGTGCCAGCAGCGTAGGATCCGGGGGAAACTCCTACGAGCAGTACTTC CASSVGSGGNSYEQYF
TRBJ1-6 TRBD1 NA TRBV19 TGTGCCAGTAGTAGACAGGGGGGAAATTCACCCCTCCACTTT CASSRQGGNSPLHF
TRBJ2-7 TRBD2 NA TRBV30 TGTGCCTGGAGTGTAGGTCTAGCGGGCTACGAGCAGTACTTC CAWSVGLAGYEQYF
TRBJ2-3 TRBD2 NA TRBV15 TGTGCCACCTCCCCTAGCGGGGCTAGCACAGATACGCAGTATTTT CATSPSGASTDTQYF
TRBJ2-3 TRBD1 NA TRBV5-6 TGTGCCAGCAGCTTGGGGGACAGGGGCAGGTTTGATACGCAGTATTTT CASSLGDRGRFDTQYF
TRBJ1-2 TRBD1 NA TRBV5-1 TGCGCCAGCAGCCGACAGGGACAACTTGGCTACACCTTC CASSRQGQLGYTF
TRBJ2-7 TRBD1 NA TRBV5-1 TGCGCCAGCAGCTCGGACAGGCCTCCCTACGAGCAGTACTTC CASSSDRPPYEQYF
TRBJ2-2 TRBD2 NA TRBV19 TGTGCCAGTAGTAAGGGACTAGCGGGATGGGGTACCGGGGAGCTGTTTTTT CASSKGLAGWGTGELFF